The clone carrying this T cell receptor (beta chain) was seen a few times. Antigen unknown. The length of the CDR3 is 14 residues. V lost 4 bases to trimming and J lost 8 bases; unmatched junction nucleotides: 6. The germline CDR1 and CDR2 sequences are MGHDK and SYGVNS. Time point of the sample: pre-treatment baseline. Sampling occurred pretreatment (T0) and at week 3 (W3), after cycle one of checkpoint blockade. These data belong to a study of blood T cell dynamics during melanoma immunotherapy. Across the study: Patients with metastatic melanoma got pembrolizumab or nivolumab-ipilimumab as first-line care.

Overall study results and limits: The study could not tell melanoma-specific clones from general immune activation. PBMC repertoires of eventual disease-control patients split at W3 into clonality or diversity gains.

Data came from immunoSEQ multiplex PCR; TCRdb stores just in-frame clones and leaves some out. The table has approximately 22,000 clones, around nine tenths seen once. Here the sequenced sample was blood, taken from a patient treated with checkpoint blockade. The rearrangement uses TRBV25-1 and TRBJ1-3, with 9 bases aligning to TRBD1. The TCR was taken from a human donor with melanoma. The CDR3 sequence is CASSAGTGLYTIYF. In DNA, the CDR3 is TGTGCCAGCAGTGCCGGGACAGGGTTATACACCATATATTTT.